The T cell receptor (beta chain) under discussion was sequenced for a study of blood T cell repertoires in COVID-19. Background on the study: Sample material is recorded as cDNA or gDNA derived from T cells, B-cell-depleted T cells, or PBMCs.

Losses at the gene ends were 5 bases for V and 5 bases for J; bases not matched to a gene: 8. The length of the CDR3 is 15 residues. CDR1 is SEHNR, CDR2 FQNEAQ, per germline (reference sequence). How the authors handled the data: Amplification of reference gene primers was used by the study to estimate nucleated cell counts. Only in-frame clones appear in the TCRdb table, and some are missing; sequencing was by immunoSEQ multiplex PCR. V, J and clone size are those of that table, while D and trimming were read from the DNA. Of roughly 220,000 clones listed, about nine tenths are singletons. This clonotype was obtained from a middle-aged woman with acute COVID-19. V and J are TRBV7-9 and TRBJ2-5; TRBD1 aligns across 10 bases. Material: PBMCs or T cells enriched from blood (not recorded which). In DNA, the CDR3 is TGTGCCAGCAGCGCTCGGGGACAGGGGCCGGAGACCCAGTACTTC. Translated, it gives CASSARGQGPETQYF.